Shown below are 21 T cell receptor beta chains from a single sample sequenced in a study of blood T cells in healthy people across ages. With a J-beta primer mix and a sample-barcoded 5' primer, a second PCR ran 7 to 11 cycles. TCRdb used MiXCR to reprocess the 5' RACE reads, holding one entry per CDR3 protein. The sample yields about 570,000 distinct CDR3 sequences, 27% seen once. Sequencing input: blood. The receptors shown here come from a woman aged 65 to 85 in good health.

The CDR3 nucleotides read TGTGCCAGCAGGATGACACTTAATCAGCCCCAGCATTTT. It is translated as CASRMTLNQPQHF. The chain combines TRBV27 with TRBJ1-5; D gene unclear. Germline CDR1 and CDR2: MNHEY and SMNVEV (reference sequence). The CDR3 runs to 13 residues. V lost 6 bases to trimming and J lost 4 bases, with 10 bases between them.

This clonotype was recorded a few times. The chain employs TRBV6-5 and TRBJ1-2; perhaps TRBD1 as D (5 bases). CDR1 and CDR2 (germline): MNHEY, SVGAGI. The CDR3 loop spans 13 amino acids. V was cut by 6 bases and J by 8 bases, with 16 bases left in between. The CDR3 sequence: CASSPDPGVGYTF. The CDR3 coding sequence is TGTGCCAGCAGCCCCGACCCGGGGGTAGGCTACACCTTC.

This clonotype was found a few times. The chain joins TRBV29-1 to TRBJ2-5; 10 positions agree with TRBD2. TRBJ2-1 explains the end of the DNA better; the J call may be wrong. Germline-derived CDR1 and CDR2 are SQVTM and ANQGSEA. The CDR3 covers 16 residues. The chain's CDR3 is CSVVRGPLAGTDEQFF. Here the CDR3 DNA reads TGCAGCGTTGTAAGGGGGCCACTAGCGGGAACGGATGAGCAGTTCTTC.

The rearrangement uses TRBV4-3 and TRBJ2-2; the D gene is possibly TRBD1 (5 bases). Germline assignment: CDR1 LGHNA and CDR2 YSLEER. The CDR3 loop spans 17 amino acids. V gave up 0 bases and J gave up 3 bases, with 14 bases separating them. The CDR3 sequence: CASSQDQWGSHTGELFF. The CDR3 region has the DNA TGCGCCAGCAGCCAAGATCAGTGGGGCAGTCACACCGGGGAGCTGTTTTTT.

The rearrangement uses TRBV5-6 and TRBJ1-5; 7 bases fit TRBD1. The CDR3 sequence is 16 residues long. Germline assignment: CDR1 SGHDT and CDR2 YYEEEE. The V gene end was trimmed by 3 bases and the J gene end by 1 base; junction bases not matched to a gene: 7. CDR3 bases: TGTGCCAGCAGCTCGACAGGGAGACTAAGCAATCAGCCCCAGCATTTT. The encoded protein is CASSSTGRLSNQPQHF.

The genes are TRBV7-8 and TRBJ1-4; unclear D gene. There are 13 residues in the CDR3. The V gene lost 5 bases and the J gene lost 8 bases, with 12 bases spanning the gap. The germline V gene encodes CDR1 SGHVS and CDR2 FQNEAQ. CDR3 residues: CASSPNGWEKLFF. CDR3 DNA: TGTGCCAGCAGCCCGAACGGTTGGGAAAAACTGTTTTTT.

This clonotype was seen at least ten times. The chain couples TRBV7-2 to TRBJ2-6; unclear D gene. The CDR3 runs to 17 residues. V lost 3 bases and J 8 bases, leaving 20 bases between the germline ends. The germline V gene encodes CDR1 SGHTA and CDR2 FQGNSA. The CDR3 DNA follows: TGTGCCAGCAGCTTTCCAGGACCCATGGTAGGGACCAACGTCCTGACTTTC. Translation: CASSFPGPMVGTNVLTF.

Concerning this clonotype itself: At one end the junction does not follow the germline gene, possibly because of a read error. This chain uses TRBV20-1 with TRBJ1-2, with TRBD1 as a possible D gene (6 bases). The CDR3 length is 16 residues. Germline V lookup: CDR1 DFQATT, CDR2 SNEGSKA (reference sequence). The CDR3 nucleotides are TGCAGTGCTGGAGGGGGGCGGCTGAGAGCTAACTATGGCCACACCTTC. Its translation is CSAGGGRLRANYGHTF.

This clonotype was picked up a small number of times. J is TRBJ2-4 and V is TRBV7-3; 9 nucleotides match TRBD2. J was trimmed by 4 bases and V by 2 bases; bases with no gene match: 6. This CDR3 contains 16 residues. Germline V gene data show CDR1 as SGHTA and CDR2 as FQGTGA. The CDR3 region is CASSLEVAGEKNIQYF. CDR3 DNA sequence: TGTGCCAGCAGCTTAGAAGTAGCGGGGGAAAAAAACATTCAGTACTTC.

The CDR3 nucleotides are TGCAGCGTTGACTTGGGGCTAGCGGGACGGGGCGAGCAGTACTTC. This gives the protein CSVDLGLAGRGEQYF. This chain uses TRBV29-1 with TRBJ2-7; 9 bases align to TRBD2. The CDR3 is made up of 15 amino acids. J gave up 6 bases and V 3 bases, and 12 bases lay outside the gene matches. Germline loops: CDR1 SQVTM, CDR2 ANQGSEA.

This clonotype was found a few times. An end of the junction does not agree with germline; a read error may underlie this. The genes are TRBV6-1 and TRBJ2-1, with 7 bases that match TRBD2. The V gene's germline CDR1 is MNHNS and CDR2 SASEGT. The CDR3 runs 15 residues. The chain's CDR3 is CASNEAGGFYNEQFF. For the CDR3, the DNA is TGTGCCAGCAATGAAGCCGGGGGGTTCTACAATGAGCAGTTCTTC.

This clonotype was seen only a few times. This chain uses TRBV9 with TRBJ2-7; TRBD1 matches 7 bases. Germline values: CDR1 SGDLS, CDR2 YYNGEE. The CDR3 totals 13 residues. V lost 4 bases, J lost 7 bases, and 8 bases stayed unmatched. This chain's CDR3 is CASSHSQGREQYF. The CDR3 coding sequence is TGTGCCAGCAGCCACTCACAGGGGCGTGAGCAGTACTTC.

This clonotype was counted between two and nine times. The V gene is TRBV12-5, the J gene TRBJ2-5; 12 bases are shared with TRBD1. CDR3 size: 16 residues. Germline V gene data show CDR1 as LGHNT and CDR2 as FRNRAP. The V gene end was trimmed by 7 bases and the J gene end by 5 bases; junction bases not matched to a gene: 11. The CDR3 is CASALGDRGRGETQYF. DNA of the CDR3: TGTGCTAGTGCCCTCGGGGACAGGGGGCGAGGGGAGACCCAGTACTTC. Full variable domain (rest looked up from reference TRBV12-5 and TRBJ2-5): DARVTQTPRHKVTEMGQEVTMRCQPILGHNTVFWYRQTMMQGLELLAYFRNRAPLDDSGMPKDRFSAEMPDATLATLKIQPSEPRDSAVYFCASALGDRGRGETQYFGPGTRLLVL.

A few counts support this clonotype. CDR3 nucleotides: TGTGCCAGCAGCTCCGAGGACAGGGTCTATGGCTACACCTTC. It codes for CASSSEDRVYGYTF. The V and J genes are TRBV6-6 and TRBJ1-2; 8 bases are a match to TRBD1. The CDR3 loop spans 14 amino acids. With 6 bases clipped from V and 4 bases from J, the junction kept 7 bases outside the gene matches. Germline V lookup: CDR1 MNHNY, CDR2 SVGAGI (reference sequence).

This clonotype was picked up a small number of times. CDR3 coding DNA: TGTGCCAGCAGTCATGCAGAAAGGGGTTACGAGCAGTACTTC. This encodes CASSHAERGYEQYF. The chain is built from TRBV6-2 or TRBV6-3 and TRBJ2-1, with a possible D match to TRBD1 (5 bases). The better agreement between TRBJ2-7 and the DNA end casts doubt on the J call. This CDR3 is 14 amino acids long. Germline V gene lookup returns CDR1 MNHEY and CDR2 SVGEGT.

J is TRBJ2-2 and V is TRBV11-2, with no clear D. The V gene's germline CDR1 is SGHAT and CDR2 FQNNGV. The CDR3 extends over 13 amino acids. Deletions cut 0 bases from V and 9 bases from J, with 8 bases between. CDR3 sequence: CASSLESDRELFF. In DNA, the CDR3 is TGTGCCAGCAGCTTAGAGTCCGACCGGGAGCTGTTTTTT.

This clonotype was counted only a few times. V gene TRBV6-2 or TRBV6-3 combines with J gene TRBJ2-1; weak D call: TRBD2 (7 bases). This CDR3 contains 15 residues. Germline loops: CDR1 MNHEY, CDR2 SVGEGT. The V and J ends lost 6 bases and 1 base respectively, with 13 bases between them. CDR3 DNA sequence: TGTGCCAGCAGCTCGGGGGGCCCTTCCTACAATGAGCAGTTCTTC. Protein sequence: CASSSGGPSYNEQFF.

This clonotype showed up just a few times. A read error is likely, as this CDR3 ends without the conserved phenylalanine or tryptophan. This chain joins TRBV3-1 and TRBJ1-1; 9 positions agree with TRBD1. Germline CDR1 is LGHDT and CDR2 is YNNKEL (reference sequence). The CDR3 is made up of 16 amino acids. The trim removed 1 base at V and 3 bases at J, leaving 6 bases unmatched. The CDR3 nucleotides are TGTGCCAGCAGCCAAGGGCCAGGGACAGGGCACACTGAAGCTTTCCTT. It yields the protein CASSQGPGTGHTEAFL.

This clonotype turned up a few times. This chain uses TRBV7-2 with TRBJ2-7; TRBD1 matches 7 bases. This CDR3 is built from 14 residues. J gave up 6 bases and V 5 bases, and 10 bases lay outside the gene matches. The germline gives CDR1 SGHTA, CDR2 FQGNSA. The CDR3 DNA reads TGTGCCAGCAGCCCACAGGGGAGAAGGAGCGAGCAGTACTTC. Amino acid sequence: CASSPQGRRSEQYF.

The rearrangement links TRBV5-6 to TRBJ1-1; D gene uncertain. Per germline, CDR1 SGHDT and CDR2 YYEEEE. This CDR3 comprises 14 residues. V was pared by 0 bases and J by 1 base, with 7 bases between. The CDR3 sequence is CASSLVLTNTEAFF. As DNA, the CDR3 is TGTGCCAGCAGCTTGGTTCTCACGAACACTGAAGCTTTCTTT. The full variable domain, rest sourced from reference TRBV5-6 and TRBJ1-1, is DAGVTQSPTHLIKTRGQQVTLRCSPKSGHDTVSWYQQALGQGPQFIFQYYEEEERQRGNFPDRFSGHQFPNYSSELNVNALLLGDSALYLCASSLVLTNTEAFFGQGTRLTVV.

This sequence joins TRBV6-6 and TRBJ2-1, with a weak D call TRBD1 (5 bases). The CDR3 covers 14 residues. The germline gives CDR1 MNHNY, CDR2 SVGAGI (reference sequence). V gave up 4 bases and J gave up 6 bases, with 13 bases separating them. CDR3 protein: CASSFPDTGNEQFF. CDR3 in DNA: TGTGCCAGCAGTTTCCCAGATACAGGCAATGAGCAGTTCTTC.